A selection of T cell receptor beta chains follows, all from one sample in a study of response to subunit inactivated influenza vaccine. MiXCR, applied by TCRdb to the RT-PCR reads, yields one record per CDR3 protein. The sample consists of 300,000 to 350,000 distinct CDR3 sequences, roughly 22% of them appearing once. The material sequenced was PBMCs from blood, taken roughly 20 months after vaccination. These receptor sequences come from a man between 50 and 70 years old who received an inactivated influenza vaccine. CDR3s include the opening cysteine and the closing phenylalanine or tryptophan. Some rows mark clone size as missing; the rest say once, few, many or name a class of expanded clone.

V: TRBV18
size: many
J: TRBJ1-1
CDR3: CASSPQGAEAFF

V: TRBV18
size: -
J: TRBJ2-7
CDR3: CASSPQTGKGSEQYF

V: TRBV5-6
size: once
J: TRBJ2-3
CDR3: CASSLTSGGVSTDTQYF

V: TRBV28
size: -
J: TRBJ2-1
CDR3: CASQVGGAYNEQFF

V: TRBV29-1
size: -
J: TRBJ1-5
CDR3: CSVEVMAEQHF

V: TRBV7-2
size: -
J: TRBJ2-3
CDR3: CASRRGGLGDTQYF

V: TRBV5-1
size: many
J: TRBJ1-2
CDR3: CASRNLLQDRGKGYTF

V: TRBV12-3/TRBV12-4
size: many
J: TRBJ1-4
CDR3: CASSLDRGSFNEKLFF

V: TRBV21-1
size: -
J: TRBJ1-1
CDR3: CASRYPPVNPDHSTEAFF

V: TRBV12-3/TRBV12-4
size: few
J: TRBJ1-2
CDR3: CASRFGAGSGYTF

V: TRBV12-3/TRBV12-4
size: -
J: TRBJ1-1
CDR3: CASSFLARRTEAFF

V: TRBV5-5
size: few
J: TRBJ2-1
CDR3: CASSLQGASLGNEQFF

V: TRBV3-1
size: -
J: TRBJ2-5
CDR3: CASSQELMHGQETQYF

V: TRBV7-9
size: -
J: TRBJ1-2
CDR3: CASSFADLRYGYTF

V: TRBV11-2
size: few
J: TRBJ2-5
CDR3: CASSLPGQGFGETQYF

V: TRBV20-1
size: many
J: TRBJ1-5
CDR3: CSARVVETVSLSNQPQHF

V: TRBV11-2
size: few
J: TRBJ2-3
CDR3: CASSFERVTDTQYF

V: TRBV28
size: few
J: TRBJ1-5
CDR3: CASSWGGRTRQPQHF

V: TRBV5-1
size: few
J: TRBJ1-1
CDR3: CASSFKTQPRRAEAFF

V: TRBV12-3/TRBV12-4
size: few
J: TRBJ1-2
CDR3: CASSFRLQGNGYTF

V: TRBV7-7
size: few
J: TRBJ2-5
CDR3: CASSGITGAGETQYF

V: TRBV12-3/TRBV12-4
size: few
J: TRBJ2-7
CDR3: CASRPGLAVEQYF

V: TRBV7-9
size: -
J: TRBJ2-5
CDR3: CASSLVGVPQETQYF

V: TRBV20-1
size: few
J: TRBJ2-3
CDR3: CSARDGLAGGTDTQYF

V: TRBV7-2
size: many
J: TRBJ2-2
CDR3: CASSLVRAGELFF

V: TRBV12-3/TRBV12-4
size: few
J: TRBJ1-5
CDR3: CASSLATRGGGPQHF

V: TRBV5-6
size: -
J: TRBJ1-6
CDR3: CASSLGGGLSPLHF

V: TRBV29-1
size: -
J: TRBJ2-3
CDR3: CSVRGDTDTQYF

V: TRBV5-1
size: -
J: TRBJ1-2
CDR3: CASSLEGREDYGYTF

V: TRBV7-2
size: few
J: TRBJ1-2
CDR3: CASSLDSVYGYTF

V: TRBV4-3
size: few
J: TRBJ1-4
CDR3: CASSKGIREKLFF

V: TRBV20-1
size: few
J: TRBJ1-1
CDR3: CSASRGEAFF

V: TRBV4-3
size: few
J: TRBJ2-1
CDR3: CASSQEANNEQFF

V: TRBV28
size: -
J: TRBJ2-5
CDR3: CASSPTWLETQYF

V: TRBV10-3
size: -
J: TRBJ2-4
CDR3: CAISEVAHGKNIQYF

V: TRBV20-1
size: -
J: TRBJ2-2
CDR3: CSAPVPGQGGELFF

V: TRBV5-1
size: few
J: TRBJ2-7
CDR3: CASSLRGIGHEQYF

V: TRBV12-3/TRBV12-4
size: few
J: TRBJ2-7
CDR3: CASSLGGDEQYF

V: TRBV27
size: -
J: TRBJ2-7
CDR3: CASRAQMGAVSYEQYF

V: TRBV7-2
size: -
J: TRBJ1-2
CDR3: CASSADRGGGYTF